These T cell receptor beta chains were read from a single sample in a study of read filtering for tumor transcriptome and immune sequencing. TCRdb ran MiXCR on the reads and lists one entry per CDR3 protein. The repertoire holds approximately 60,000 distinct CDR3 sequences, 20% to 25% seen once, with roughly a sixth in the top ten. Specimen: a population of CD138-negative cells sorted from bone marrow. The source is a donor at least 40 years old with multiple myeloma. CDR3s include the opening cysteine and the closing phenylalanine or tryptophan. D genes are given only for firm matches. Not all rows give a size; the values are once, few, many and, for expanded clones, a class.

DNA: TGTGCCAGCAGGCCCCAGCGGGACACCGGGGAGCTGTTTTTT; CDR3: CASRPQRDTGELFF; J: TRBJ2-2; size: many; V: TRBV6-6; D: .
DNA: TGCAGTGCTCGGGGGGGGCCCGCAGATACGCAGTATTTT; CDR3: CSARGGPADTQYF; J: TRBJ2-3; size: many; V: TRBV20-1; D: TRBD2
DNA: TGTGCCAGCAGTCTAAGACTAGCGACCACCGGGGAGCTGTTTTTT; CDR3: CASSLRLATTGELFF; J: TRBJ2-2; size: few; V: TRBV28; D: TRBD2
DNA: TGTGCCAGCAGTTCGCCTGACAGGTATAGCAATCAGCCCCAGCATTTT; CDR3: CASSSPDRYSNQPQHF; J: TRBJ1-5; size: few; V: TRBV6-5; D: .
DNA: TGCGCCAGCAGCTGGAGGACTAGCGGGATCTCCTACAATGAGCAGTTCTTC; CDR3: CASSWRTSGISYNEQFF; J: TRBJ2-1; size: many; V: TRBV5-1; D: TRBD2
DNA: TGCGCCAGCAGCCAAGTTAGCTCAGGGGAGAGTGTATATGGCTACACCTTC; CDR3: CASSQVSSGESVYGYTF; J: TRBJ1-2; size: many; V: TRBV4-1; D: .
DNA: TGCGCCAGCAGCGGGTGGGACAGTTCAAATGAGCAGTTCTTC; CDR3: CASSGWDSSNEQFF; J: TRBJ2-1; size: many; V: TRBV5-1; D: TRBD1
DNA: TGCGCCAGCAGCACCACAGGGAGGACCTACGAGCAGTACTTC; CDR3: CASSTTGRTYEQYF; J: TRBJ2-7; size: .; V: TRBV5-1; D: .
DNA: TGTGCCAGCAGCTCTATTCATGGCGGGGAGCTGTTTTTT; CDR3: CASSSIHGGELFF; J: TRBJ2-2; size: many; V: TRBV12-3/TRBV12-4; D: .
DNA: TGCGCCGGCAGCAGGACTAGCGGTTACAATGAGCAGTTCTTC; CDR3: CAGSRTSGYNEQFF; J: TRBJ2-1; size: few; V: TRBV4-1; D: TRBD2
DNA: TGTGCCAGCAGTTACTCTCCCGACGCGGGCTATGGCTACACCTTC; CDR3: CASSYSPDAGYGYTF; J: TRBJ1-2; size: .; V: TRBV6-2/TRBV6-3; D: .
DNA: TGTGCCAGCAGCATATACTCCGGGGGGGGGCCTAGTACTGGGGCCAACGTCCTGACTTTC; CDR3: CASSIYSGGGPSTGANVLTF; J: TRBJ2-6; size: .; V: TRBV13; D: TRBD2
DNA: TGTGCTTGGAGTTCCTGGGCTAGCGGGATCTACGAGCAGTACTTC; CDR3: CAWSSWASGIYEQYF; J: TRBJ2-7; size: .; V: TRBV30; D: TRBD2
DNA: TGTGCCAGCAGGTCACAATACAACGAGCAGCTCTTC; CDR3: CASRSQYNEQLF; J: TRBJ2-1; size: .; V: TRBV6-2/TRBV6-3; D: .
DNA: TGTGCCAGCGCCAGTAATCAGGGGGCTAGTAACTATGGCTACACCTTC; CDR3: CASASNQGASNYGYTF; J: TRBJ1-2; size: .; V: TRBV7-9; D: TRBD1
DNA: TGTGCCAGTAGCCCAACGGACAGGGTGGACGAGCAGTACTTC; CDR3: CASSPTDRVDEQYF; J: TRBJ2-7; size: few; V: TRBV19; D: TRBD1
DNA: TGCGCCAGCAGCCAAGCCACAGGGGCCTCGGGAGAGCAGTACTTC; CDR3: CASSQATGASGEQYF; J: TRBJ2-7; size: many; V: TRBV4-1; D: TRBD1
DNA: TGCGCCAGCAGCTTGGCAGGGGCAGGGGGCGGAGAGACCCAGTACTTC; CDR3: CASSLAGAGGGETQYF; J: TRBJ2-5; size: .; V: TRBV5-1; D: TRBD1
DNA: TGTGCCAGCACCGACCTCGGACAGGGAGCGGGCGAGCAGTACTTC; CDR3: CASTDLGQGAGEQYF; J: TRBJ2-7; size: few; V: TRBV5-4; D: TRBD1
DNA: TGTGCCAGCAGCGCCGACAGGGGGGGTTTCAATGAGCAGTTCTTC; CDR3: CASSADRGGFNEQFF; J: TRBJ2-1; size: many; V: TRBV7-3; D: TRBD1
DNA: TGTGCCAGCAGTTACTCGACAACGAGGGGCAATGAGCAGTTCTTC; CDR3: CASSYSTTRGNEQFF; J: TRBJ2-1; size: many; V: TRBV6-5; D: .
DNA: TGTGCCAGTAGGCTTTGGCAGGGGGATCAGCCCCAGCATTTT; CDR3: CASRLWQGDQPQHF; J: TRBJ1-5; size: .; V: TRBV19; D: TRBD1
DNA: TGTGCCTGCGGGGAGACTAGCGGGATCGCGAGCACAGATACGCAGTATTTT; CDR3: CACGETSGIASTDTQYF; J: TRBJ2-3; size: .; V: TRBV6-6; D: TRBD2
DNA: TGCAGTGCTGTGGCGGGAGGGTTCACAGATACGCAGTATTTT; CDR3: CSAVAGGFTDTQYF; J: TRBJ2-3; size: .; V: TRBV20-1; D: TRBD2
DNA: TGTGCCAGCAGTCAACCCGCGGGGCTCAACACTGAAGCTTTCTTT; CDR3: CASSQPAGLNTEAFF; J: TRBJ1-1; size: many; V: TRBV13; D: .
DNA: TGTGCCCGCAGCCCCCAGCAGCCTGAAGCTTTCTTT; CDR3: CARSPQQPEAFF; J: TRBJ1-1; size: .; V: TRBV11-2; D: .
DNA: TGTGCCAGCAGCGGGAGCAACAGGGGAGGTAGGAATGAGCAGTTCTTC; CDR3: CASSGSNRGGRNEQFF; J: TRBJ2-1; size: many; V: TRBV3-1; D: .
DNA: TGTGCCAGCAGTTCCCCCCAGGTACCCACAGATACGCAGTATTTT; CDR3: CASSSPQVPTDTQYF; J: TRBJ2-3; size: .; V: TRBV28; D: .
DNA: TGTGCCATCAGTGATAAGCGGAACACCGGGGAGCTGTTTTTT; CDR3: CAISDKRNTGELFF; J: TRBJ2-2; size: .; V: TRBV10-3; D: .
DNA: TGTGCCAGCAGCTTGCTAGCGGGGGCCTCAGCAGATACGCAGTATTTT; CDR3: CASSLLAGASADTQYF; J: TRBJ2-3; size: few; V: TRBV7-9; D: TRBD2
DNA: TGTGCCAGTAGTATAATGGGAGGAGGCCTGACGAACACTGAAGCTTTCTTT; CDR3: CASSIMGGGLTNTEAFF; J: TRBJ1-1; size: .; V: TRBV19; D: .
DNA: TGTGCCAGCAGTCTTCCTGCCACAGGTCTTCACATCGGCGCCATTAATGAAAAACTGTTTTTT; CDR3: CASSLPATGLHIGAINEKLFF; J: TRBJ1-4; size: .; V: TRBV7-9; D: .
DNA: TGTGCCAGTAGTATCAGGGGGAACACCGGGGAGCTGTTTTTT; CDR3: CASSIRGNTGELFF; J: TRBJ2-2; size: many; V: TRBV19; D: .
DNA: TGCAGCGTTAAAACCCTAGCCTCATACAATGAGCAGTTCTTC; CDR3: CSVKTLASYNEQFF; J: TRBJ2-1; size: many; V: TRBV29-1; D: .
DNA: TGTGCCAGCAGCTTACTCCTTAGCGGGGGGGCCAATGAGCAGTTCTTC; CDR3: CASSLLLSGGANEQFF; J: TRBJ2-1; size: many; V: TRBV5-5; D: TRBD2
DNA: TGCGGGGCCAGGGCAATCAATCAGCCCCAGCATTTT; CDR3: CGARAINQPQHF; J: TRBJ1-5; size: many; V: TRBV28; D: .
DNA: TGTGCCAGCAGACCCGGGACTAGTGGTTACAATGAGCAGTTCTTC; CDR3: CASRPGTSGYNEQFF; J: TRBJ2-1; size: many; V: TRBV2; D: TRBD2
DNA: TGCAGTGCTAGAGAGATTACTAGCGGGAGATCAGAGAAAGAGACCCAGTACTTC; CDR3: CSAREITSGRSEKETQYF; J: TRBJ2-5; size: .; V: TRBV20-1; D: TRBD2
DNA: TGCGCCAGCAGCTTGGACGGAAAGAACGGTGAAAAACTGTTTTTT; CDR3: CASSLDGKNGEKLFF; J: TRBJ1-4; size: .; V: TRBV5-1; D: .
DNA: TGTGCCAGCAGCGATCCCGGGACTAGCGGCCAAGAGACCCAGTACTTC; CDR3: CASSDPGTSGQETQYF; J: TRBJ2-5; size: many; V: TRBV12-3/TRBV12-4; D: TRBD2
DNA: TGTGCCAGCAGCTTTGATAGCGGGGGCACAGATACGCAGTATTTT; CDR3: CASSFDSGGTDTQYF; J: TRBJ2-3; size: large; V: TRBV11-2; D: TRBD2
DNA: TGTGCCAGCAGTGAAGGGACAGGGTATACTGAAGCTTTCTTT; CDR3: CASSEGTGYTEAFF; J: TRBJ1-1; size: few; V: TRBV6-1; D: TRBD1
DNA: TGTGCCAGCAGGATGGACAGGGGCGTAGAATCGGCCCAAGAGACCCAGTACTTC; CDR3: CASRMDRGVESAQETQYF; J: TRBJ2-5; size: many; V: TRBV27; D: TRBD1
DNA: TGCAGTGCTAGGAGCCCGGGGTTGAGGGAACTAGGCTACACCTTC; CDR3: CSARSPGLRELGYTF; J: TRBJ1-2; size: few; V: TRBV20-1; D: .
DNA: TGTGCCACCAGTGATCAAACAGGGAGTGCCATTCAGTACTTC; CDR3: CATSDQTGSAIQYF; J: TRBJ2-4; size: .; V: TRBV24-1; D: .
DNA: TGCAGCGTTGCGGAAGGTCGGGTACAGCCCCAGCATTTT; CDR3: CSVAEGRVQPQHF; J: TRBJ1-5; size: many; V: TRBV29-1; D: .
DNA: TGTGCCAGCAGCCGCCGGGGAGGGGGTTCCTACAATGAGCAGTTCTTC; CDR3: CASSRRGGGSYNEQFF; J: TRBJ2-1; size: many; V: TRBV7-9; D: .
DNA: TGTGCCATCAGCTGGGGAAGTCACAATGAGCAGTTCTTC; CDR3: CAISWGSHNEQFF; J: TRBJ2-1; size: .; V: TRBV6-1; D: .
DNA: TGTGCCAGCAGCCAAGACATCTCCTACGAGCAGTACTTC; CDR3: CASSQDISYEQYF; J: TRBJ2-7; size: .; V: TRBV3-1; D: .
DNA: TGTGCCAGCAGTTTAAGGAATGAGCAGTTCTTC; CDR3: CASSLRNEQFF; J: TRBJ2-1; size: many; V: TRBV28; D: .
DNA: TGTGCCAGCAGCTCCCCGGATCAGGGTAGAGAGGACGAGCAGTTCTTC; CDR3: CASSSPDQGREDEQFF; J: TRBJ2-1; size: many; V: TRBV11-2; D: .